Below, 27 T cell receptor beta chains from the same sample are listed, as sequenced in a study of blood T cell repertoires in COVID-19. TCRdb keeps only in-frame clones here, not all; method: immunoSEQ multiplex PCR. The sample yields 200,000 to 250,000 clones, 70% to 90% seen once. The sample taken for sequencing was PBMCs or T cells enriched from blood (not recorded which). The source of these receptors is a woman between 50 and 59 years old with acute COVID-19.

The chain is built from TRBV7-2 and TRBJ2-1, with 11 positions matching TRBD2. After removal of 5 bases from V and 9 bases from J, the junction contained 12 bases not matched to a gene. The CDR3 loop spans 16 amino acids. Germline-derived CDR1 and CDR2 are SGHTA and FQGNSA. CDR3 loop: CASSVIAGGPNIEQFF. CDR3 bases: TGTGCCAGCAGCGTAATAGCGGGAGGGCCTAACATTGAGCAGTTCTTC. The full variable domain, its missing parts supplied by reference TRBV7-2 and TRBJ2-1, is GAGVSQSPSNKVTEKGKDVELRCDPISGHTALYWYRQSLGQGLEFLIYFQGNSAPDKSGLPSDRFSAERTGGSVSTLTIQRTQQEDSAVYLCASSVIAGGPNIEQFFGPGTRLTVL.

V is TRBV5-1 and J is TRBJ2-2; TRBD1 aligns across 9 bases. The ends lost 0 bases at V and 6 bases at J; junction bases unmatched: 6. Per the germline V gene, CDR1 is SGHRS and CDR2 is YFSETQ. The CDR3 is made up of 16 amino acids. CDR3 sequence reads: CASSLVGQGRAGELFF. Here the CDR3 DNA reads TGCGCCAGCAGCTTGGTGGGACAGGGAAGGGCCGGGGAGCTGTTTTTT.

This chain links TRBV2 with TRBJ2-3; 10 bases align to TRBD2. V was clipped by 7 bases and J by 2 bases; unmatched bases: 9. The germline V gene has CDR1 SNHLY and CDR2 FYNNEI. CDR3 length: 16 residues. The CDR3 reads CASTKSGRATTDTQYF. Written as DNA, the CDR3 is TGTGCCAGCACCAAAAGCGGGAGGGCGACCACAGATACGCAGTATTTT.

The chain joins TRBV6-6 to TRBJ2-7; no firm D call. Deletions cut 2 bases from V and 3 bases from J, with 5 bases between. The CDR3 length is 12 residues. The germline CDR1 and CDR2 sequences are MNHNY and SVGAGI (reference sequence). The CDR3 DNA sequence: TGTGCCAGCAGTTACGACAACTACGAGCAGTACTTC. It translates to CASSYDNYEQYF.

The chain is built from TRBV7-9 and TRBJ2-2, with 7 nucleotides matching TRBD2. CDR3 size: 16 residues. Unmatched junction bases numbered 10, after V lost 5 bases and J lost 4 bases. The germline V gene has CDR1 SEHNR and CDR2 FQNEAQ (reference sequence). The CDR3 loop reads CASSPLVVAGTGELFF. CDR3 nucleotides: TGTGCCAGCAGCCCCCTTGTTGTAGCGGGCACCGGGGAGCTGTTTTTT.

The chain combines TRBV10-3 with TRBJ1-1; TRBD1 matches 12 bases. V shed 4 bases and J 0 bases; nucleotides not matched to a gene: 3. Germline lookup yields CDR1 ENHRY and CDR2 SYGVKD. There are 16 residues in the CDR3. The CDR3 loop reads CAISGGTGGMNTEAFF. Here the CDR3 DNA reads TGTGCCATCAGTGGGGGGACAGGGGGCATGAACACTGAAGCTTTCTTT.

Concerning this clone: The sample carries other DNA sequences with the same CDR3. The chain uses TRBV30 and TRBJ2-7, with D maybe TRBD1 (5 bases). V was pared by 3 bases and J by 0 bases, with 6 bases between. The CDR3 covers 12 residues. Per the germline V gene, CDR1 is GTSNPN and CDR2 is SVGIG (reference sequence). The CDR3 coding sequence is TGTGCCTGGAGGGACATCTCCTACGAGCAGTACTTC. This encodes CAWRDISYEQYF.

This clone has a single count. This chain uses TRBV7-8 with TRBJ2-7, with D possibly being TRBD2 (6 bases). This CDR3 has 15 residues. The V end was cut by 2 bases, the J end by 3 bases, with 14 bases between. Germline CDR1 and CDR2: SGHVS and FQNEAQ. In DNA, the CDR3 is TGTGCCAGCAGCTTAACGGGGGACGAGAACTACGAGCAGTACTTC. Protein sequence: CASSLTGDENYEQYF.

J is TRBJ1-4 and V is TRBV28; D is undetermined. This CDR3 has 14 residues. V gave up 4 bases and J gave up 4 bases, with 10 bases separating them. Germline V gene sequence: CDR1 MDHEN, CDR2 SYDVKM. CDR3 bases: TGTGCCAGCAGTTCTCCACCTAATAATGAAAAACTGTTTTTT. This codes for CASSSPPNNEKLFF. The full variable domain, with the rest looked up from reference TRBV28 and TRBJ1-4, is DVKVTQSSRYLVKRTGEKVFLECVQDMDHENMFWYRQDPGLGLRLIYFSYDVKMKEKGDIPEGYSVSREKKERFSLILESASTNQTSMYLCASSSPPNNEKLFFGSGTQLSVL.

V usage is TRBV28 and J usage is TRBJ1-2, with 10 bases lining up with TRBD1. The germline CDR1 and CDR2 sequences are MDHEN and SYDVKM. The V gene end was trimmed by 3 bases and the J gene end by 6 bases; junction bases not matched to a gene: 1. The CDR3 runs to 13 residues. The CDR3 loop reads CASSLGTGDGYTF. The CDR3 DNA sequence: TGTGCCAGCAGTTTGGGGACAGGGGATGGCTACACCTTC.

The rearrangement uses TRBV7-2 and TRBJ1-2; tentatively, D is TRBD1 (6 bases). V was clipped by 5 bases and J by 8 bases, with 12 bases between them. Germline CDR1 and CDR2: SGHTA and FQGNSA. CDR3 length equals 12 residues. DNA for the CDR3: TGTGCCAGCAGCCTAGACAGGCGGGGCTACACCTTC. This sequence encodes CASSLDRRGYTF.

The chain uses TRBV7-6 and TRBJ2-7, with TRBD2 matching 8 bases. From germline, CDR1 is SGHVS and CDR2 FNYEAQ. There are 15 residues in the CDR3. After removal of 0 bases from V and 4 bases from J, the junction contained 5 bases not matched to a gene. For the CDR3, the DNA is TGTGCCAGCAGCTTAGCAGCGGGGGAAGCATACGAGCAGTACTTC. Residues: CASSLAAGEAYEQYF.

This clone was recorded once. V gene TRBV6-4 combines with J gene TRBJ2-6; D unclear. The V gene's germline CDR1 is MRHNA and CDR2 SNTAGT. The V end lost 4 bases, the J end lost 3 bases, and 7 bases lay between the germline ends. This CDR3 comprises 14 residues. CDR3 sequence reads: CASSAGGGANVLTF. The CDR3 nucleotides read TGTGCCAGCAGTGCAGGTGGTGGGGCCAACGTCCTGACTTTC.

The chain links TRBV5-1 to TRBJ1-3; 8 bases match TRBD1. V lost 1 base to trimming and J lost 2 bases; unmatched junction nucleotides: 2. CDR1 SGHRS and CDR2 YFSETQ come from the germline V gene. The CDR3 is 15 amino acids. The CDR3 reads CASSLTQGAGNTIYF. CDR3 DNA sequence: TGCGCCAGCAGCTTGACACAGGGGGCTGGAAACACCATATATTTT.

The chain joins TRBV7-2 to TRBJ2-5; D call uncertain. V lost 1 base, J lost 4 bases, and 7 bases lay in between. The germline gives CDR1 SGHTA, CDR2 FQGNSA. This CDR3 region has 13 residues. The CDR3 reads CASSLVGIETQYF. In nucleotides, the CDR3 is TGTGCCAGCAGCTTAGTCGGTATAGAGACCCAGTACTTC.

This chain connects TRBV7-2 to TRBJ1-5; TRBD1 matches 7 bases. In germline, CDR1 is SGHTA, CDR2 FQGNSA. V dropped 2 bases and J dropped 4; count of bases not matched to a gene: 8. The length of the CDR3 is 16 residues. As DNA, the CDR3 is TGTGCCAGCAGCTTATTGCGCGCAGGGGGGAATCAGCCCCAGCATTTT. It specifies CASSLLRAGGNQPQHF. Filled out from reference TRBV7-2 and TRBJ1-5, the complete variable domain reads GAGVSQSPSNKVTEKGKDVELRCDPISGHTALYWYRQSLGQGLEFLIYFQGNSAPDKSGLPSDRFSAERTGGSVSTLTIQRTQQEDSAVYLCASSLLRAGGNQPQHFGDGTRLSIL.

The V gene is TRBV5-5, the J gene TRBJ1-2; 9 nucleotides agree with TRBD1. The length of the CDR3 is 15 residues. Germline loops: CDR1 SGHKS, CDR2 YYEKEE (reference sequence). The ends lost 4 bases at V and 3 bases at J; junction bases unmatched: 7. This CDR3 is CASSAWTGAHYGYTF. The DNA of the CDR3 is TGTGCCAGCAGCGCCTGGACAGGGGCCCACTATGGCTACACCTTC.

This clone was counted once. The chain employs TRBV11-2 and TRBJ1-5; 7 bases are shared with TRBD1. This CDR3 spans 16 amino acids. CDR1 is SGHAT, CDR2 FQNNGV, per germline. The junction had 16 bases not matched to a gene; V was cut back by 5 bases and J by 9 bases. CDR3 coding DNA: TGTGCCAGCAGCCACACCACAACAGGGGCGGTCGGGCCCCAGCATTTT. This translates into CASSHTTTGAVGPQHF. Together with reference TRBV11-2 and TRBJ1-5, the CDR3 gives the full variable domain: EAGVAQSPRYKIIEKRQSVAFWCNPISGHATLYWYQQILGQGPKLLIQFQNNGVVDDSQLPKDRFSAERLKGVDSTLKIQPAKLEDSAVYLCASSHTTTGAVGPQHFGDGTRLSIL.

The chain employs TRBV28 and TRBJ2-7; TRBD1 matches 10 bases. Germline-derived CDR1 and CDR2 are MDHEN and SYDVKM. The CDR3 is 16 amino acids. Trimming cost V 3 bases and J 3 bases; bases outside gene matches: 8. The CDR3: CASSLGDRTGGYEQYF. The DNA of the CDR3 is TGTGCCAGCAGTTTGGGAGACAGGACAGGGGGCTACGAGCAGTACTTC.

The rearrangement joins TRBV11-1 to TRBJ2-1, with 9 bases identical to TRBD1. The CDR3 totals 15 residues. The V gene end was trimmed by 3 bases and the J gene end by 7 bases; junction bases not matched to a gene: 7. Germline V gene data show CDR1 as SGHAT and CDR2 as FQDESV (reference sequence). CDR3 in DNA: TGTGCCAGCAGCTTCAACAGGGGGCAAGGGAATGAGCAGTTCTTC. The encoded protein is CASSFNRGQGNEQFF. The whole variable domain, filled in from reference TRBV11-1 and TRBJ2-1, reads EAEVAQSPRYKITEKSQAVAFWCDPISGHATLYWYRQILGQGPELLVQFQDESVVDDSQLPKDRFSAERLKGVDSTLKIQPAELGDSAMYLCASSFNRGQGNEQFFGPGTRLTVL.

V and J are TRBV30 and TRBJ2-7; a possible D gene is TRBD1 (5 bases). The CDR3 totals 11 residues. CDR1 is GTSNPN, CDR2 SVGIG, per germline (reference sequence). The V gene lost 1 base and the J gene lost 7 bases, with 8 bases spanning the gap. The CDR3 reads CAWSDRLEQYF. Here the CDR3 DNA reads TGTGCCTGGAGTGACAGGTTAGAGCAGTACTTC.

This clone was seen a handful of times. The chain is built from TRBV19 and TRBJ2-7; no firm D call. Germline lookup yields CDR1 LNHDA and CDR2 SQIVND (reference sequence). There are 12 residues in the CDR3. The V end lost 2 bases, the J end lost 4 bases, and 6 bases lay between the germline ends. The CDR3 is CASSITPYEQYF. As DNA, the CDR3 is TGTGCCAGTAGTATAACACCTTACGAGCAGTACTTC.

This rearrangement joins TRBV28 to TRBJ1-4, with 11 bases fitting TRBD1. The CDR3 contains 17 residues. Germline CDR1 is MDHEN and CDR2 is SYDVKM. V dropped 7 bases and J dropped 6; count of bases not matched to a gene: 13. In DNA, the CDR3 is TGTGCCAGCAAAGTGCGGACAGGGGGCTTTTTTGATGAAAAACTGTTTTTT. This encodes CASKVRTGGFFDEKLFF. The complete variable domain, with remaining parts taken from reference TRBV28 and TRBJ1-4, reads DVKVTQSSRYLVKRTGEKVFLECVQDMDHENMFWYRQDPGLGLRLIYFSYDVKMKEKGDIPEGYSVSREKKERFSLILESASTNQTSMYLCASKVRTGGFFDEKLFFGSGTQLSVL.

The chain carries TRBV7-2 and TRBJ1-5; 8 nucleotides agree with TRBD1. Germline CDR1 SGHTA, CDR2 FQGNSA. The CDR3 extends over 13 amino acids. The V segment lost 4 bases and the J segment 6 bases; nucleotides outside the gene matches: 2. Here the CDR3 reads CASSSTGVQPQHF. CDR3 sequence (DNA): TGTGCCAGCAGCTCGACAGGGGTTCAGCCCCAGCATTTT. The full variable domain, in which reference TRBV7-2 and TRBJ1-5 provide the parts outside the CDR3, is GAGVSQSPSNKVTEKGKDVELRCDPISGHTALYWYRQSLGQGLEFLIYFQGNSAPDKSGLPSDRFSAERTGGSVSTLTIQRTQQEDSAVYLCASSSTGVQPQHFGDGTRLSIL.

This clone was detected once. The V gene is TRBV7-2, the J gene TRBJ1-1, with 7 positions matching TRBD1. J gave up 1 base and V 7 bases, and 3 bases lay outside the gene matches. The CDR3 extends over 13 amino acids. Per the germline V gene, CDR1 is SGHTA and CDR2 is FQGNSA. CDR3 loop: CASTRQGNTEAFF. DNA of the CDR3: TGTGCCAGCACCCGACAGGGGAACACTGAAGCTTTCTTT. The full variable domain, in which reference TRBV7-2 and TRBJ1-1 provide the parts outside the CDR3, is GAGVSQSPSNKVTEKGKDVELRCDPISGHTALYWYRQSLGQGLEFLIYFQGNSAPDKSGLPSDRFSAERTGGSVSTLTIQRTQQEDSAVYLCASTRQGNTEAFFGQGTRLTVV.

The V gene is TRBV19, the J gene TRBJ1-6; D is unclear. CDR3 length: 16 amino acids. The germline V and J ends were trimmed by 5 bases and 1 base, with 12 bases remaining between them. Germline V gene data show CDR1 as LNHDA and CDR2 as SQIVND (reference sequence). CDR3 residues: CASSEVRRSYNSPLHF. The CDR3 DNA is TGTGCCAGTAGTGAGGTCAGAAGGTCCTATAATTCACCCCTCCACTTT. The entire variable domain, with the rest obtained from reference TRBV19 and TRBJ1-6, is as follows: DGGITQSPKYLFRKEGQNVTLSCEQNLNHDAMYWYRQDPGQGLRLIYYSQIVNDFQKGDIAEGYSVSREKKESFPLTVTSAQKNPTAFYLCASSEVRRSYNSPLHFGNGTRLTVT.

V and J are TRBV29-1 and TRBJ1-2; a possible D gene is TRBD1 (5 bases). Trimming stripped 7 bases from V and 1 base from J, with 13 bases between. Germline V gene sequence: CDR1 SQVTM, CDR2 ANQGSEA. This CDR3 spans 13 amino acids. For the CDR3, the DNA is TGCAGCGCGGACATTGGCCTTAACTATGGCTACACCTTC. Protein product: CSADIGLNYGYTF. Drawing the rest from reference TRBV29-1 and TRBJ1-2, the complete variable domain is SAVISQKPSRDICQRGTSLTIQCQVDSQVTMMFWYRQQPGQSLTLIATANQGSEATYESGFVIDKFPISRPNLTFSTLTVSNMSPEDSSIYLCSADIGLNYGYTFGSGTRLTVV.